This TCR beta chain was documented in a study of T cell repertoires in cytomegalovirus infection. With regard to this clonotype: Its antigen is currently unknown.

The germline gives CDR1 MGHRA, CDR2 YSYEKL. The CDR3 has 14 residues. Trimming stripped 2 bases from V and 7 bases from J, with 14 bases between. A single record per CDR3 protein comes from TCRdb applying MiXCR to the reads. This repertoire shows around 750,000 distinct CDR3 sequences, about 33% found once; its top ten account for around 12%. This receptor was obtained from a human donor in good health (CMV status not recorded). Some clones in this sample may be carry-over from other donors' samples. V gene TRBV4-1 combines with J gene TRBJ1-1; no definite D call. This specimen was cultured CD8+ T cells from PBMCs, taken from culture after CMV antigen stimulation. CDR3 nucleotide sequence: TGCGCCAGCAGCCAACCCCTGAAGTGGGATGAAGCTTTCTTT. Its protein is CASSQPLKWDEAFF.